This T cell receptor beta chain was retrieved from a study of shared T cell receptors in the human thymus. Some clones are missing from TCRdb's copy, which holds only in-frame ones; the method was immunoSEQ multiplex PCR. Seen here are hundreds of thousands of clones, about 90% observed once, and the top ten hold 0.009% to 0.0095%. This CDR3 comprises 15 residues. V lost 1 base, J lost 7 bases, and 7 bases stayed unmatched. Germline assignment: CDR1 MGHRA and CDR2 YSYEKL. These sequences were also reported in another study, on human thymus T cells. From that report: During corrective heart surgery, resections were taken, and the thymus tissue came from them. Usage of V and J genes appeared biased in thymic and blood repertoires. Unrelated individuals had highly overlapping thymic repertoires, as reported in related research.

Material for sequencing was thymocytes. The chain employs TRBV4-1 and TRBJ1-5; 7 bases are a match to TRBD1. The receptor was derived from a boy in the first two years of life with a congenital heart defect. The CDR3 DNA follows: TGCGCCAGCAGCCAAGCCCTACAGGGGCGGCAGCCCCAGCATTTT. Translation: CASSQALQGRQPQHF.